The TCR beta chain under discussion was sequenced for a study of vaccination effects on CD4 cells after COVID-19. As to this clone: What it recognizes is unknown.

ViraFEST expansion of antigen-specific CD4+ T cells with viral peptide pools preceded sequencing. Having been cultured for roughly 9 days, the cells underwent CD4+ T cell isolation. By PCR, the person was confirmed to have had SARS-CoV-2 infection between March and December 2020. Method: immunoSEQ multiplex PCR; TCRdb's copy keeps in-frame clones and lacks some. In the table there are 35,000 to 40,000 clones, around 70% of which are singletons. Germline values: CDR1 SGHTA, CDR2 FQGTGA. V shed 1 base and J shed 6 bases, with 4 bases lying between them. The CDR3 has 12 residues. The source was CD4+ T cells from PBMCs cultured with HCoV-NL63 spike peptides, collected before COVID-19 vaccination. The TCR sequence derives from a human donor who had a prior SARS-CoV-2 infection. V usage is TRBV7-3 and J usage is TRBJ2-1; unclear D gene. The CDR3 DNA reads as TGTGCCAGCAGCTTAATGGCCAATGAGCAGTTCTTC. Amino acid sequence: CASSLMANEQFF.